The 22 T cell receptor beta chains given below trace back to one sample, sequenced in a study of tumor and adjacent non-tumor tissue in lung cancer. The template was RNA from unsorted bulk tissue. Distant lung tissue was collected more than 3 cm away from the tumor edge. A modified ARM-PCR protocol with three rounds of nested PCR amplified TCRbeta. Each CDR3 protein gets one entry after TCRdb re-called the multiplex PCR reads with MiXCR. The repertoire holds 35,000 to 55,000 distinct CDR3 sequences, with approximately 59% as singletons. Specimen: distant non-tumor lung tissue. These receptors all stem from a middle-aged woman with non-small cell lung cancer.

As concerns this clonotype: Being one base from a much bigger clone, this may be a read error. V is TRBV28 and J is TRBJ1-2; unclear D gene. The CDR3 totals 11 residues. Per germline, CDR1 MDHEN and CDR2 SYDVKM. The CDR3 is CVSSQTVGYTF. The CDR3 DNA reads TGTGTCAGCAGCCAGACGGTTGGCTACACCTTC.

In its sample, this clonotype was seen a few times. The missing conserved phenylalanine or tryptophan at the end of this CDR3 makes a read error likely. The CDR3 sequence is CASCEGGGIDTQYL. CDR3 bases: TGTGCCAGCTGTGAAGGGGGGGGCATAGATACGCAGTATTTA. This chain connects TRBV6-4 to TRBJ2-3; maybe TRBD2 (7 bases). Germline V gene data show CDR1 as MRHNA and CDR2 as SNTAGT. The CDR3 loop spans 14 amino acids.

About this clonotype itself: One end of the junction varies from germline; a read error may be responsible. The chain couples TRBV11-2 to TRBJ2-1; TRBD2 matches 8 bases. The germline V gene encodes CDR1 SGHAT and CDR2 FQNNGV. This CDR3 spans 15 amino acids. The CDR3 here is CPSSLDPSGGIEQLF. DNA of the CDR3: TGTCCCAGCAGCTTAGATCCCAGCGGGGGTATTGAGCAGTTATTC.

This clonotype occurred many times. CDR3 in DNA: TGTGCCAGCACCTCCAACGGGATAGGGCTCTCCAATGAGCAGTTCTTC. This gives the protein CASTSNGIGLSNEQFF. The chain carries TRBV28 and TRBJ2-1; possibly TRBD2 for D (5 bases). Trimming stripped 7 bases from V and 6 bases from J, with 22 bases between. Per the germline V gene, CDR1 is MDHEN and CDR2 is SYDVKM. The CDR3 covers 16 residues.

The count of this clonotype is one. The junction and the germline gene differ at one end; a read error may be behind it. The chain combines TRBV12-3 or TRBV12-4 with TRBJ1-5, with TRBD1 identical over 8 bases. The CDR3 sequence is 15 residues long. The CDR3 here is CASSSGQGVGQRQHF. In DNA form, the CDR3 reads TGTGCCAGTAGTTCCGGACAGGGCGTGGGACAGCGCCAGCATTTT.

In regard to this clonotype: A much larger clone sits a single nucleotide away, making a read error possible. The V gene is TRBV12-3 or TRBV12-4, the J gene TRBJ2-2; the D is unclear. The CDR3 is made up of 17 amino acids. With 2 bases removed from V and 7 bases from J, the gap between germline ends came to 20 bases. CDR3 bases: TGTGCCAGCAGTTTAAGTATTGATTGGCCTTTTGTCGGGGAGCTGTTTTTT. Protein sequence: CASSLSIDWPFVGELFF.

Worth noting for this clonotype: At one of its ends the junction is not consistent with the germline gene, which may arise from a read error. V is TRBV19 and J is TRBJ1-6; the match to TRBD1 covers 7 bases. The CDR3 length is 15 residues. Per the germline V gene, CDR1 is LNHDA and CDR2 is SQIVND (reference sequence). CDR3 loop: CTSSPGQAYNSPLHF. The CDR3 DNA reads TGTACCAGTAGCCCAGGACAGGCTTATAATTCACCCCTCCACTTT. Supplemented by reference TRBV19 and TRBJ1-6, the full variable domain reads DGGITQSPKYLFRKEGQNVTLSCEQNLNHDAMYWYRQDPGQGLRLIYYSQIVNDFQKGDIAEGYSVSREKKESFPLTVTSAQKNPTAFYLCTSSPGQAYNSPLHFGNGTRLTVT.

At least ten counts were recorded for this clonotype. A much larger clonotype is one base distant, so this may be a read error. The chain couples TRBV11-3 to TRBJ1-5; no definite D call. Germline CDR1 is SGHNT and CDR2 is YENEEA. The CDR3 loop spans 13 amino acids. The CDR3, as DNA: TGTGCCGGCAGCCTCGGGCCTAATCAGCCCCAGCATTTT. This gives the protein CAGSLGPNQPQHF.

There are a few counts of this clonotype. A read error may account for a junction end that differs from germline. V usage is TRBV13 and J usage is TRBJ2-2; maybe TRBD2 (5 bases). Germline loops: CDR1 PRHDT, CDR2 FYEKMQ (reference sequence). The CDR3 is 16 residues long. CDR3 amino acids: CASSLPELANTGELLF. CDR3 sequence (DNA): TGTGCCAGCAGCTTGCCGGAGCTCGCGAACACCGGGGAGCTGTTATTT.

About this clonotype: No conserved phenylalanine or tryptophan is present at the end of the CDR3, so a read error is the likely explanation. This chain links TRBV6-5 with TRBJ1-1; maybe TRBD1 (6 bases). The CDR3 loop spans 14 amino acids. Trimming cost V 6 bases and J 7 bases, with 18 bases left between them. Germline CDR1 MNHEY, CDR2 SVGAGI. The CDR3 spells CASSSLGRDIEAFP. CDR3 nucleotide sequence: TGTGCCAGCAGCAGCCTGGGACGGGACATTGAAGCTTTCCCT.

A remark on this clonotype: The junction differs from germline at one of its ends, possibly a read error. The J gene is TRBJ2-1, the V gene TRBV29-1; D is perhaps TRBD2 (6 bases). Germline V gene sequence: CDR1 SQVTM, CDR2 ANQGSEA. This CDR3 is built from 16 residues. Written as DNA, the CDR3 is TGCAGCGTTGCTGGGCCAGGAGGGCCGTACAGCAATGAGCACTTCTTC. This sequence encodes CSVAGPGGPYSNEHFF.

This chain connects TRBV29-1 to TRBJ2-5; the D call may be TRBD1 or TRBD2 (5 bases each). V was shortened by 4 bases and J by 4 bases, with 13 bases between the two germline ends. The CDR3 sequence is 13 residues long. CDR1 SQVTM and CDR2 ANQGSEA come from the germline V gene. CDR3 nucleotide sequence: TGCAGCGTTGGACGCTGGGGACGAGAGACCCAGTACTTC. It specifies CSVGRWGRETQYF.

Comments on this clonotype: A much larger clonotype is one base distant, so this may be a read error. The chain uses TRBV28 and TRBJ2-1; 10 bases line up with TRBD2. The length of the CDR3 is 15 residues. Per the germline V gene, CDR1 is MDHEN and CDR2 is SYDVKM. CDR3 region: CANSFPAGGYSEQFF. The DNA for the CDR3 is TGTGCCAACAGTTTCCCAGCGGGAGGGTACAGTGAGCAGTTCTTC.

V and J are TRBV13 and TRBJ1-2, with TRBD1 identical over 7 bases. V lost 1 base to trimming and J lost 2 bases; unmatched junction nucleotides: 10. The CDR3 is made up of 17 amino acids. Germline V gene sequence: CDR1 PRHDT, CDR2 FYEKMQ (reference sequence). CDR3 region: CASSLAPQPGGNYGYTF. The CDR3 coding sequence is TGTGCCAGCAGCTTAGCCCCCCAACCAGGGGGGAACTATGGCTACACCTTC.

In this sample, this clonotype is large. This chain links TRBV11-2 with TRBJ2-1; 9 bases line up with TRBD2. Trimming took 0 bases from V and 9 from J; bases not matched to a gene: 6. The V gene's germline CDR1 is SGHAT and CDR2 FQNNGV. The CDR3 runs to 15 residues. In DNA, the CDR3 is TGTGCCAGCAGCTTAGATCCCAGCGGGGGGATTGAGCAGTTCTTC. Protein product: CASSLDPSGGIEQFF.

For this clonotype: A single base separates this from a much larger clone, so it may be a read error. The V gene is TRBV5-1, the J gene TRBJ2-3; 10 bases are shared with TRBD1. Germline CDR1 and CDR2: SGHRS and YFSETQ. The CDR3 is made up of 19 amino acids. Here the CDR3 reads CASSLGQGAFSAVTDTLYF. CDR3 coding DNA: TGCGCCAGCAGCTTGGGACAGGGGGCATTCTCGGCGGTCACAGATACGCTGTATTTT.

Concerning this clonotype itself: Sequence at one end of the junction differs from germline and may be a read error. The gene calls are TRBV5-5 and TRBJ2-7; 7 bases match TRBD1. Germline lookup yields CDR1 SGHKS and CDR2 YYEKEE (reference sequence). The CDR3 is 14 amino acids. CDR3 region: CACKPGTDSYEQYF. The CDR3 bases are TGCGCCTGCAAGCCTGGGACAGACTCCTACGAGCAGTACTTC. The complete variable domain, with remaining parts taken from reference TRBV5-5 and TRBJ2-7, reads DAGVTQSPTHLIKTRGQQVTLRCSPISGHKSVSWYQQVLGQGPQFIFQYYEKEERGRGNFPDRFSARQFPNYSSELNVNALLLGDSALYLCACKPGTDSYEQYFGPGTRLTVT.

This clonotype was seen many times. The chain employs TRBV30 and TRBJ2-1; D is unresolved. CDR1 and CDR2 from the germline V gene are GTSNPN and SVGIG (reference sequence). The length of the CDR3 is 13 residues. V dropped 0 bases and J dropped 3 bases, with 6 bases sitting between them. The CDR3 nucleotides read TGTGCCTGGAGTGTCGGCGACTACAATGAGCAGTTCTTC. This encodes CAWSVGDYNEQFF.

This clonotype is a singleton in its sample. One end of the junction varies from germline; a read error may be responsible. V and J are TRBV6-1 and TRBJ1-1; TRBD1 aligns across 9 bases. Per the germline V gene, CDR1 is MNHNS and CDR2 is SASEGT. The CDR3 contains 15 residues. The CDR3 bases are TGTTCCAGCAAGCAGGACAGGGGTATGAACACTGAAGCTTTCTTT. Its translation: CSSKQDRGMNTEAFF.

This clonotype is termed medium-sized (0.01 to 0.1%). Here the CDR3 reads CSVPRGGRSGEQFF. DNA of the CDR3: TGCAGCGTCCCCCGGGGCGGGAGGTCAGGGGAGCAGTTCTTC. This rearrangement joins TRBV29-1 to TRBJ2-1, with 8 bases lining up with TRBD2. V lost 6 bases and J lost 10; bases outside the gene matches: 14. This CDR3 is built from 14 residues. The germline V gene has CDR1 SQVTM and CDR2 ANQGSEA.

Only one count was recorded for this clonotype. The CDR3 DNA sequence: TGTGCCAGCAGTGATTCGGGACCAGCGCCCAACAATGAGCAGTTCTTC. Residues: CASSDSGPAPNNEQFF. This chain connects TRBV11-3 to TRBJ2-1; D assignment may be TRBD1 or TRBD2 (5 bases each). This CDR3 is 16 amino acids long. V was trimmed by 6 bases and J by 5 bases, leaving 20 bases between them. Germline values: CDR1 SGHNT, CDR2 YENEEA.

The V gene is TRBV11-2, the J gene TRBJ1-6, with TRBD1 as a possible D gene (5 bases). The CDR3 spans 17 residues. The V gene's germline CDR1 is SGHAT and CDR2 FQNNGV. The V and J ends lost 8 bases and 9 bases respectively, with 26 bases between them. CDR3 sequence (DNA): TGTGCCAGCGGATCAACATTATGGACAAACCGGAGTTCACCCCTCCACTTT. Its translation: CASGSTLWTNRSSPLHF.